The 23 T cell receptor beta chains below were found in one sample sequenced in a study of cytomegalovirus exposure and HLA in healthy donors (dated by TCRdb to about 2017). Library preparation used the immunoSEQ multiplex PCR assay. This is the immuneACCESS table as TCRdb keeps it, with only in-frame sequences that have V and J called. A part of the clones is gone; compared with another copy, unresolved V genes explain less than half, and the rest is unexplained. This sample is represented by some 150,000 clones; about 86% of them were singletons. Around 2.1% of the sample rests with the top ten. Input material: PBMCs. The receptors stem from a human donor in good health.

This rearrangement joins TRBV4-1 to TRBJ2-7; TRBD2 aligns across 10 bases. V shed 2 bases and J 3 bases; nucleotides not matched to a gene: 4. The CDR3 length is 15 residues. Germline values: CDR1 MGHRA, CDR2 YSYEKL. CDR3 nucleotides: TGCGCCAGCAGCCAACTAGCGGGGGAACACTACGAGCAGTACTTC. This sequence encodes CASSQLAGEHYEQYF.

CDR3 nucleotides: TGTGCCAGCAGTTGGACAGGGAAGGGTGAGCAGTACTTC. Protein: CASSWTGKGEQYF. The gene calls are TRBV11-3 and TRBJ2-7, with TRBD1 matching 8 bases. Germline loops: CDR1 SGHNT, CDR2 YENEEA. The ends lost 6 bases at V and 7 bases at J; junction bases unmatched: 8. CDR3 length: 13 amino acids.

This rearrangement joins TRBV27 to TRBJ2-7; a weak D match, TRBD2 (6 bases). There are 14 residues in the CDR3. The V end lost 6 bases, the J end lost 4 bases, and 16 bases lay between the germline ends. Germline V CDR1 and CDR2: MNHEY, SMNVEV (reference sequence). This CDR3 reads CASRDLGGSYEQYF. The CDR3 DNA reads as TGTGCCAGCAGGGACCTTGGGGGGTCATACGAGCAGTACTTC.

The chain recombines TRBV18 with TRBJ2-7, with 11 bases lining up with TRBD1. The CDR3 totals 13 residues. V lost 5 bases to trimming and J lost 4 bases; unmatched junction nucleotides: 1. Germline V gene sequence: CDR1 KGHSH, CDR2 LQKENI. The CDR3 DNA sequence: TGTGCCAGCTCAGGACAGGGGGCATACGAGCAGTACTTC. Its protein product is CASSGQGAYEQYF.

This clone was observed once. The rearrangement links TRBV6-5 to TRBJ2-1, with 8 bases identical to TRBD2. J was trimmed by 7 bases and V by 0 bases; bases with no gene match: 8. The germline CDR1 and CDR2 sequences are MNHEY and SVGAGI. This CDR3 is built from 16 residues. Here the CDR3 reads CASSYSGGGQGNEQFF. Written as DNA, the CDR3 is TGTGCCAGCAGTTACTCCGGGGGGGGCCAAGGAAATGAGCAGTTCTTC.

The chain joins TRBV2 to TRBJ2-7; 9 positions match TRBD1. CDR1 and CDR2 from the germline V gene are SNHLY and FYNNEI. The junction had 9 bases not matched to a gene; V was cut back by 5 bases and J by 4 bases. The CDR3 runs to 15 residues. The CDR3 DNA reads TGTGCCAGCAGTTTCCCCGGGACAGGGAAATACGAGCAGTACTTC. Translated, it gives CASSFPGTGKYEQYF.

A single count supports this clone. The chain has TRBV6-1 and TRBJ1-2; D is unclear. Germline values: CDR1 MNHNS, CDR2 SASEGT. The CDR3 consists of 16 residues. V lost 1 base and J 6 bases, leaving 18 bases between the germline ends. This chain's CDR3 is CASSEDQSGRGHGYTF. In nucleotides, the CDR3 is TGTGCCAGCAGTGAAGACCAATCTGGCCGGGGTCATGGCTACACCTTC.

V and J are TRBV27 and TRBJ1-4; D is unresolved. Germline CDR1 is MNHEY and CDR2 is SMNVEV (reference sequence). With 2 bases removed from V and 8 bases from J, the gap between germline ends came to 12 bases. CDR3 size: 14 residues. CDR3 amino acids: CASSLRPPGEKLFF. The CDR3 DNA is TGTGCCAGCAGTTTACGCCCCCCGGGGGAAAAACTGTTTTTT.

The chain has TRBV7-2 and TRBJ2-6; 7 bases line up with TRBD1. Germline assignment: CDR1 SGHTA and CDR2 FQGNSA. CDR3 length equals 17 residues. The V gene end was trimmed by 3 bases and the J gene end by 0 bases; junction bases not matched to a gene: 5. The CDR3 nucleotides are TGTGCCAGCAGCTTCCGGGACAGTAACTCTGGGGCCAACGTCCTGACTTTC. Its protein is CASSFRDSNSGANVLTF.

J is TRBJ2-5 and V is TRBV4-1, with D perhaps TRBD2 (6 bases). CDR1 is MGHRA and CDR2 is YSYEKL in the germline V gene. The CDR3 length is 15 residues. V lost 2 bases and J lost 5, with 15 bases in between. The CDR3 sequence: CASSQKPLGGETQYF. The CDR3 DNA sequence: TGCGCCAGCAGCCAAAAGCCCCTTGGAGGGGAGACCCAGTACTTC.

The V call is TRBV28, the J call TRBJ1-5, with D possibly being TRBD1 (6 bases). The CDR3 totals 15 residues. The V gene lost 5 bases and the J gene lost 5 bases, with 16 bases spanning the gap. The V gene's germline CDR1 is MDHEN and CDR2 SYDVKM. The DNA of the CDR3 is TGTGCCAGCAGTATAAACCGCAGGGGTGATCAGCCCCAGCATTTT. Protein product: CASSINRRGDQPQHF. The full variable domain, rest sourced from reference TRBV28 and TRBJ1-5, is DVKVTQSSRYLVKRTGEKVFLECVQDMDHENMFWYRQDPGLGLRLIYFSYDVKMKEKGDIPEGYSVSREKKERFSLILESASTNQTSMYLCASSINRRGDQPQHFGDGTRLSIL.

This chain links TRBV6-1 with TRBJ1-1; a weak D match, TRBD1 (6 bases). The CDR3 length is 17 residues. Germline lookup yields CDR1 MNHNS and CDR2 SASEGT. Trimming shortened V by 6 bases and J by 1 base, and 21 bases separated the two germline ends. CDR3: CASSELITGSGNTEAFF. Here the CDR3 DNA reads TGTGCCAGCAGCGAATTGATAACAGGGAGTGGGAACACTGAAGCTTTCTTT.

V usage is TRBV10-3 and J usage is TRBJ1-4; 9 positions match TRBD1. V lost 6 bases, J lost 8 bases, and 7 bases stayed unmatched. The CDR3 has 14 residues. CDR1 and CDR2 (germline): ENHRY, SYGVKD. The CDR3 region has the DNA TGTGCCATCAGGAGGGACAGGGACTACGAAAAACTGTTTTTT. Protein product: CAIRRDRDYEKLFF.

The genes are TRBV6-1 and TRBJ2-3; 9 positions agree with TRBD1. Trimming at V came to 1 base and at J to 0 bases, leaving 8 bases not matched to a gene. CDR3 size: 18 residues. Per the germline V gene, CDR1 is MNHNS and CDR2 is SASEGT. The CDR3 nucleotides read TGTGCCAGCAGTGAAGACGACAGGGGGAGTTCTAGCACAGATACGCAGTATTTT. Translated: CASSEDDRGSSSTDTQYF.

This clone was found once. V gene TRBV7-6 combines with J gene TRBJ1-1; D call uncertain. Germline V gene sequence: CDR1 SGHVS, CDR2 FNYEAQ. The CDR3 runs to 15 residues. The V end was cut by 5 bases, the J end by 1 base, with 14 bases between. CDR3 residues: CASSQEIQPNTEAFF. CDR3 bases: TGTGCCAGCAGCCAGGAAATACAGCCGAACACTGAAGCTTTCTTT.

This clone was detected only a few times. The chain combines TRBV6-6 with TRBJ1-2; no clear D. The CDR3 runs to 14 residues. With 2 bases removed from V and 2 bases from J, the gap between germline ends came to 9 bases. The germline V gene has CDR1 MNHNY and CDR2 SVGAGI (reference sequence). CDR3 DNA sequence: TGTGCCAGCAGTTACAAGGCGGGGAACTATGGCTACACCTTC. Amino acids: CASSYKAGNYGYTF.

This clone appeared a single time. The chain carries TRBV27 and TRBJ2-7, with a weak D call TRBD1 (6 bases). V shed 0 bases and J shed 3 bases, with 9 bases lying between them. Germline V gene data show CDR1 as MNHEY and CDR2 as SMNVEV (reference sequence). The CDR3 length is 14 residues. CDR3 amino acids: CASSLSVQGYEQYF. CDR3 nucleotides: TGTGCCAGCAGTTTATCGGTACAGGGCTACGAGCAGTACTTC.

The chain couples TRBV6-1 to TRBJ1-3, with TRBD1 matching over 8 bases. Germline lookup yields CDR1 MNHNS and CDR2 SASEGT. The CDR3 runs to 15 residues. V trimming: 2 bases; J trimming: 3 bases; junction bases outside the gene matches: 3. CDR3 region: CASSEPGTGGNTIYF. For the CDR3, the DNA is TGTGCCAGCAGTGAACCTGGGACAGGTGGAAACACCATATATTTT.

The genes are TRBV5-1 and TRBJ2-6; the D is unclear. The germline V gene has CDR1 SGHRS and CDR2 YFSETQ. The CDR3 contains 15 residues. With 0 bases removed from V and 1 base from J, the gap between germline ends came to 5 bases. CDR3 DNA: TGCGCCAGCAGCTTGGCCAGGTCTGGGGCCAACGTCCTGACTTTC. This codes for CASSLARSGANVLTF.

This clone appeared a single time. The rearrangement uses TRBV6-1 and TRBJ1-2; tentatively, D is TRBD1 (6 bases). The germline V gene has CDR1 MNHNS and CDR2 SASEGT. This CDR3 contains 15 residues. The V end lost 6 bases, the J end lost 8 bases, and 22 bases lay between the germline ends. Here the CDR3 DNA reads TGTGCCAGCAGCCCCTACTACAGGGAATTAGGGGGCTACACCTTC. Translation: CASSPYYRELGGYTF.

The CDR3 DNA sequence: TGTGCCAGCAGTTCCCCGGCGACAGGGGGCTTCACTGAAGCTTTCTTT. Translation gives CASSSPATGGFTEAFF. V is TRBV28 and J is TRBJ1-1; 10 bases match TRBD1. The ends lost 4 bases at V and 4 bases at J; junction bases unmatched: 9. Germline CDR1 MDHEN, CDR2 SYDVKM. This CDR3 contains 16 residues.

The chain links TRBV7-9 to TRBJ1-2; maybe TRBD1 (5 bases). There are 14 residues in the CDR3. The germline CDR1 and CDR2 sequences are SEHNR and FQNEAQ (reference sequence). V lost 4 bases and J lost 10, with 19 bases in between. CDR3 residues: CASSSSGREVTYTF. The CDR3 coding sequence is TGTGCCAGCAGCTCCTCGGGCAGGGAAGTGACCTACACCTTC.

This chain joins TRBV28 and TRBJ2-1; D is uncertain. CDR1 is MDHEN and CDR2 is SYDVKM in the germline V gene. The ends were cut back, 3 bases at V and 3 bases at J, with 6 bases in the middle. The CDR3 covers 13 residues. CDR3 sequence reads: CASSFLIYNEQFF. The CDR3 DNA reads TGTGCCAGCAGTTTCCTTATCTACAATGAGCAGTTCTTC.